This T cell receptor beta chain was sequenced in a study of blood T cell repertoires in COVID-19. Study overall: From T cells, B-cell-depleted T cells, or PBMCs came the material, which was cDNA or gDNA.

Study members were between roughly 18 and 90 years old and lived in 24 US regions. Membership in each cohort depended on participant-reported clinical history. In the study's own analysis: Reference gene primer amplification yielded estimated nucleated cell counts. Clones were sequenced by immunoSEQ multiplex PCR, and TCRdb holds only the in-frame ones, with some missing. That table furnishes V, J and clone size, whereas the DNA furnished D and trimming. The sample contains roughly 330,000 clones, roughly 87% of which appear only once. This CDR3 spans 14 amino acids. Germline CDR1 and CDR2: SNHLY and FYNNEI. Trimming shortened V by 6 bases and J by 7 bases, and 18 bases separated the two germline ends. The sample holds a few counts of this clone.

The receptor was derived from a woman aged 25-40 years who had recovered from COVID-19. What was sequenced was PBMCs or T cells enriched from blood (not recorded which). V and J are TRBV2 and TRBJ1-1; D may be TRBD1 (6 bases). CDR3 loop: CASSEQGRRSEAFF. CDR3 sequence (DNA): TGTGCCAGCAGCGAACAGGGCCGACGTAGTGAAGCTTTCTTT.